A selection of T cell receptor beta chains follows, all from one sample in a study of control samples from healthy donors and cancer patients. The protocol was immunoSEQ multiplex PCR, while the TCRdb copy is restricted to in-frame clones and leaves out a portion. The table shows more than 35,000 clones, with approximately 94% occurring only once. Sequenced input: blood. These receptors all stem from a man aged 55 to 70 in good health. The conserved cysteine and the conserved F or W are not part of the CDR3 here. The order of the fields is V gene, D gene, CDR3 protein. The D gene is left open where the match is weak.

V: TRBV28
D: .
CDR3: ASSATNTYSYNSPLH

V: TRBV19
D: .
CDR3: ASSSRAGANTGELF

V: TRBV30
D: .
CDR3: AWEEGPRLH

V: TRBV5-4
D: TRBD1
CDR3: ASSSRGRYGYT

V: TRBV12-3/TRBV12-4
D: .
CDR3: ASSLAGNNEQF

V: TRBV29-1
D: .
CDR3: SGTKVGTEAF

V: TRBV24-1
D: TRBD2
CDR3: ATSALAGAYNEQF

V: TRBV11-2
D: TRBD2
CDR3: ASSLLQLTSSSDTQY

V: TRBV6-2/TRBV6-3
D: TRBD1
CDR3: ASSYNRGLDYNEQF

V: TRBV7-9
D: .
CDR3: ASSLKAQGMSEQY

V: TRBV3-1/TRBV3-2
D: .
CDR3: ASSPPLGAYGYT

V: TRBV2
D: .
CDR3: ASTLEQSNTEAF

V: TRBV5-4
D: .
CDR3: ASSLPGQETQY

V: TRBV28
D: TRBD2
CDR3: ASIAAGGPYEQY

V: TRBV19
D: .
CDR3: ASSIGQGRTDTQY

V: TRBV7-2
D: .
CDR3: ASTANVGNEQF

V: TRBV30
D: TRBD1
CDR3: AWGTSGTEY

V: TRBV7-3
D: TRBD2
CDR3: ASSLRLAGGGEQF

V: TRBV2
D: TRBD1
CDR3: ASSGGQMNTEAF

V: TRBV9
D: .
CDR3: ASSVQGRSSYNEQF